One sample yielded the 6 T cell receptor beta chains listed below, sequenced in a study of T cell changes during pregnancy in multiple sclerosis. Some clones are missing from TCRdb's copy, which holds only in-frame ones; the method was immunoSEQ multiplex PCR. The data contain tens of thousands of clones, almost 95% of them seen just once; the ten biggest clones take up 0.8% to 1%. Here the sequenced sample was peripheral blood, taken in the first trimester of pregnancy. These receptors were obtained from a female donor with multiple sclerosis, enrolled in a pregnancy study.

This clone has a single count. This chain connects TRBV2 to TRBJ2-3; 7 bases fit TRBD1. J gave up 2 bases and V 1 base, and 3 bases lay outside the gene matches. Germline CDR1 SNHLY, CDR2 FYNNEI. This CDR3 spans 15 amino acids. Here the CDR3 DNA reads TGTGCCAGCAGTGAAGACGGGACAGCCACAGATACGCAGTATTTT. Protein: CASSEDGTATDTQYF.

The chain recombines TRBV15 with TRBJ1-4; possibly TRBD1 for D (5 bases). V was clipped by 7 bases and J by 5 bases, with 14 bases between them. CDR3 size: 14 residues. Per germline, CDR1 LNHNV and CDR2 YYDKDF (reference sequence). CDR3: CATTHRGGNEKLFF. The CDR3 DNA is TGTGCCACCACCCATCGGGGGGGAAATGAAAAACTGTTTTTT.

The CDR3 reads CASSQEGLAGTYEQYF. The CDR3 DNA reads TGCGCCAGCAGCCAAGAAGGGCTAGCGGGGACCTACGAGCAGTACTTC. The V gene is TRBV4-1, the J gene TRBJ2-7, with 9 bases identical to TRBD2. The germline V gene encodes CDR1 MGHRA and CDR2 YSYEKL. The CDR3 has 16 amino acids. After removal of 0 bases from V and 2 bases from J, the junction contained 5 bases not matched to a gene.

The CDR3 DNA is TGCGCCAGCAGCCAAGAGGGGGGGCATGGGGAGACCCAGTACTTC. It is translated as CASSQEGGHGETQYF. The gene calls are TRBV4-3 and TRBJ2-5, with a weak D call TRBD2 (7 bases). Looked up from germline, CDR1 is LGHNA and CDR2 is YSLEER. The CDR3 loop spans 15 amino acids. The ends were cut back, 0 bases at V and 5 bases at J, with 13 bases in the middle.

For the CDR3, the DNA is TGTGCCAGCAGTTTAGCAGGACTTGGGCAAGAGACCCAGTACTTC. This sequence encodes CASSLAGLGQETQYF. The chain carries TRBV27 and TRBJ2-5; a possible D gene is TRBD2 (5 bases). V shed 2 bases and J shed 2 bases, with 12 bases lying between them. Germline V gives CDR1 MNHEY, CDR2 SMNVEV (reference sequence). The length of the CDR3 is 15 residues.

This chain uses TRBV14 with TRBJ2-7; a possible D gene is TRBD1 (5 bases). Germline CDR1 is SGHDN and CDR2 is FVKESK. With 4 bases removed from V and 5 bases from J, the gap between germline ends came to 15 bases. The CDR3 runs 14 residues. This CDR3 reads CASSRAGLLHEQYF. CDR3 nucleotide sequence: TGTGCCAGCAGCCGGGCAGGGCTATTACACGAGCAGTACTTC.